Described below is a single TCR beta chain sequence and its context. The antigen remains undetermined. The data are from a study of cytomegalovirus exposure and HLA in healthy donors. For the study at large: Samples from HLA-typed donors yielded approximately 88 million unique TCRs in an early data release.

Study-wide results and limits: An apparent linkage of common viral pathogens to several of the most significant clusters emerged in a later analysis.

Trimming took 5 bases from V and 2 from J, leaving 13 bases between them. CDR3 length: 14 residues. Per germline, CDR1 SQVTM and CDR2 ANQGSEA. PCR primers comprised 60 Vbeta and 13 Jbeta primers. TCRdb's table, derived via immunoSEQ multiplex PCR, lists solely in-frame clones and lacks some. The sample yields 190,000 or so clones, around 79% seen once. The source of this sequence is a girl between 5 and 17 years old in good health and CMV-seropositive. The genes are TRBV29-1 and TRBJ1-5; D may be TRBD1 (5 bases). The sequenced material came from PBMCs. CDR3 sequence (DNA): TGCAGCGTTCTAGGGGTTCAGGGCAATCAGCCCCAGCATTTT. As protein: CSVLGVQGNQPQHF.